This T cell receptor beta chain emerged from a study of blood T cell repertoires in COVID-19. Overall study context: The United States, Italy and Spain were the sources of the acute and convalescent COVID-19 samples.

The CDR3 is 12 amino acids. CDR1 is SGDLS, CDR2 YYNGEE, per germline. Trimming cost V 0 bases and J 5 bases, with 6 bases left between them. Method: immunoSEQ multiplex PCR; TCRdb's copy keeps in-frame clones and lacks some. The sample has about 370,000 clones; roughly nine tenths are singletons. The chain links TRBV9 to TRBJ2-7; D remains unclear. This sequence originates from a woman in her 40s who had been exposed to COVID-19. Sequencing was performed on PBMCs or T cells enriched from blood (not recorded which). CDR3 amino acids: CASSVAPDEQYF. The DNA of the CDR3 is TGTGCCAGCAGCGTAGCTCCCGACGAGCAGTACTTC.